The 17 T cell receptor beta chains in this list originate from one sample, sequenced in a study of blood T cell repertoires in COVID-19. Clones were read by immunoSEQ multiplex PCR, and TCRdb kept only the in-frame ones, dropping some. The profile shows about 270,000 clones, approximately 90% of them singletons. Sequencing was performed on PBMCs or T cells enriched from blood (not recorded which). All receptors derive from a woman aged 45-59 years who had recovered from COVID-19.

The genes are TRBV5-5 and TRBJ1-2; the D gene is possibly TRBD1 (6 bases). The CDR3 is made up of 14 amino acids. Trimming pared 4 bases from V and 0 bases from J, leaving 10 bases between. CDR1 SGHKS and CDR2 YYEKEE come from the germline V gene (reference sequence). CDR3 nucleotides: TGTGCCAGCAGCCGACAGGAGGCTAACTATGGCTACACCTTC. Translation gives CASSRQEANYGYTF.

This clone was detected only once. The chain is built from TRBV19 and TRBJ1-1; 7 bases match TRBD1. With V trimmed by 8 bases and J by 0 bases, 6 bases remained unmatched. The V gene's germline CDR1 is LNHDA and CDR2 SQIVND (reference sequence). There are 14 residues in the CDR3. The CDR3 DNA is TGTGCCAGTCTGGGCGGGACAGTGAACACTGAAGCTTTCTTT. Amino acid sequence: CASLGGTVNTEAFF.

The chain has TRBV7-2 and TRBJ2-1; weak D call: TRBD2 (5 bases). The CDR3 totals 15 residues. Between the trimmed V and J ends, which lost 0 bases and 5 bases, there was a span of 11 bases. Per the germline V gene, CDR1 is SGHTA and CDR2 is FQGNSA. The CDR3 sequence: CASSLAGSSHNEQFF. The CDR3 DNA follows: TGTGCCAGCAGCTTAGCGGGGAGTTCCCACAATGAGCAGTTCTTC.

The chain links TRBV28 to TRBJ2-1; 11 nucleotides agree with TRBD1. J lost 5 bases, V lost 5 bases, and 8 bases had no gene match. This CDR3 has 16 residues. Germline V CDR1 and CDR2: MDHEN, SYDVKM. DNA of the CDR3: TGTGCCAGCAGTCCAGGGACAGGGGGTCCGAACAATGAGCAGTTCTTC. This gives the protein CASSPGTGGPNNEQFF.

V is TRBV7-3 and J is TRBJ2-7; possibly TRBD1 for D (6 bases). The length of the CDR3 is 16 residues. Trimming took 5 bases from V and 3 from J, leaving 20 bases between them. Germline V CDR1 and CDR2: SGHTA, FQGTGA. This chain's CDR3 is CASSPDHTGRLYEQYF. The DNA for the CDR3 is TGTGCCAGCAGCCCCGACCACACAGGGCGACTCTACGAGCAGTACTTC.

The chain joins TRBV7-9 to TRBJ2-3; 7 nucleotides agree with TRBD2. The CDR3 length is 16 residues. V shed 5 bases, J shed 3 bases, and the junction held 11 bases outside the gene matches. Germline V gene lookup returns CDR1 SEHNR and CDR2 FQNEAQ (reference sequence). The CDR3 DNA is TGTGCCAGCAGCACCGGGACTACCCTTTTGACAGATACGCAGTATTTT. Its translation is CASSTGTTLLTDTQYF.

This chain joins TRBV19 and TRBJ1-5; 8 bases align to TRBD1. Per germline, CDR1 LNHDA and CDR2 SQIVND (reference sequence). With V trimmed by 2 bases and J by 3 bases, 6 bases remained unmatched. The CDR3 totals 16 residues. CDR3 sequence reads: CASSITTGGHNQPQHF. CDR3 sequence (DNA): TGTGCCAGTAGTATAACCACAGGGGGTCACAATCAGCCCCAGCATTTT.

The CDR3 sequence: CASSSTSTGTREQYF. For the CDR3, the DNA is TGTGCCAGCAGTTCCACATCGACAGGGACGCGGGAGCAGTACTTC. This chain links TRBV6-5 with TRBJ2-7, with 7 bases fitting TRBD1. V dropped 4 bases and J dropped 7; count of bases not matched to a gene: 13. Germline assignment: CDR1 MNHEY and CDR2 SVGAGI. The CDR3 sequence is 15 residues long.

The chain employs TRBV7-8 and TRBJ1-1; D gene uncertain. CDR1 SGHVS and CDR2 FQNEAQ come from the germline V gene. Trimming removed 5 bases from V and 5 bases from J, with 9 bases in between. This CDR3 is built from 12 residues. The CDR3 protein is CASSHYKTEAFF. CDR3 nucleotides: TGTGCCAGCAGCCATTACAAGACTGAAGCTTTCTTT.

The chain joins TRBV7-2 to TRBJ1-4, with 10 positions matching TRBD1. This CDR3 region has 16 residues. Per germline, CDR1 SGHTA and CDR2 FQGNSA. V was pared by 5 bases and J by 5 bases, with 8 bases of the junction left unmatched. The CDR3 here is CASSTGTGVPNEKLFF. As DNA, the CDR3 is TGTGCCAGCAGCACAGGGACAGGGGTCCCGAATGAAAAACTGTTTTTT. Full variable domain (missing parts from reference TRBV7-2 and TRBJ1-4): GAGVSQSPSNKVTEKGKDVELRCDPISGHTALYWYRQSLGQGLEFLIYFQGNSAPDKSGLPSDRFSAERTGGSVSTLTIQRTQQEDSAVYLCASSTGTGVPNEKLFFGSGTQLSVL.

The genes are TRBV19 and TRBJ1-5; D not certain. V lost 0 bases and J lost 9, with 9 bases in between. This CDR3 has 13 residues. Germline lookup yields CDR1 LNHDA and CDR2 SQIVND (reference sequence). The CDR3 region is CASSIDGGWPQHF. The CDR3 bases are TGTGCCAGTAGTATAGATGGAGGATGGCCCCAGCATTTT.

The chain joins TRBV19 to TRBJ1-1; D is possibly TRBD1 (6 bases). Trimming removed 4 bases from V and 2 bases from J, with 11 bases in between. Germline assignment: CDR1 LNHDA and CDR2 SQIVND (reference sequence). The CDR3 contains 14 residues. As DNA, the CDR3 is TGTGCCAGTAGTACAAACAGGGTAAACACTGAAGCTTTCTTT. Translating gives CASSTNRVNTEAFF. Looking up the rest from reference TRBV19 and TRBJ1-1 gives the full variable domain: DGGITQSPKYLFRKEGQNVTLSCEQNLNHDAMYWYRQDPGQGLRLIYYSQIVNDFQKGDIAEGYSVSREKKESFPLTVTSAQKNPTAFYLCASSTNRVNTEAFFGQGTRLTVV.

The genes are TRBV20-1 and TRBJ2-1, with 7 bases that match TRBD2. V lost 3 bases, J lost 8 bases, and 13 bases stayed unmatched. The CDR3 totals 15 residues. CDR1 is DFQATT, CDR2 SNEGSKA, per germline (reference sequence). The CDR3 protein is CSASGGETSKYEQFF. The DNA of the CDR3 is TGCAGTGCTAGTGGGGGGGAGACTAGCAAGTATGAGCAGTTCTTC.

V gene TRBV7-4 combines with J gene TRBJ2-7; 9 bases agree with TRBD1. J was trimmed by 4 bases and V by 3 bases; bases with no gene match: 16. Germline V gene sequence: CDR1 SGHVT, CDR2 SQSDAQ. CDR3 length equals 18 residues. In DNA form, the CDR3 reads TGTGCCAGCAGCTTCGGATTCGTTAGGGACAGGGTAGGGTACGAGCAGTACTTC. Translated: CASSFGFVRDRVGYEQYF.

The J gene is TRBJ2-3, the V gene TRBV5-8, with 8 bases identical to TRBD1. CDR1 is SGHTS, CDR2 YDEGEE, per germline. This CDR3 comprises 16 residues. V shed 4 bases and J 3 bases; nucleotides not matched to a gene: 10. In nucleotides, the CDR3 is TGTGCCAGCAGCCTAGGACAGGGAGAGGGGACAGATACGCAGTATTTT. Translation: CASSLGQGEGTDTQYF. The entire variable domain, with the rest obtained from reference TRBV5-8 and TRBJ2-3, is as follows: EAGVTQSPTHLIKTRGQQATLRCSPISGHTSVYWYQQALGLGLQFLLWYDEGEERNRGNFPPRFSGRQFPNYSSELNVNALELEDSALYLCASSLGQGEGTDTQYFGPGTRLTVL.

The CDR3 sequence is CASRRTDTGTGVIMNTGELFF. The CDR3 DNA follows: TGTGCCAGCAGGAGGACAGATACCGGGACAGGGGTCATCATGAACACCGGGGAGCTGTTTTTT. J is TRBJ2-2 and V is TRBV7-9; 10 bases match TRBD1. Germline CDR1 and CDR2: SEHNR and FQNEAQ (reference sequence). This CDR3 is built from 21 residues. Trimming cost V 6 bases and J 1 base; bases outside gene matches: 20.

V usage is TRBV7-2 and J usage is TRBJ2-7; 7 bases are shared with TRBD2. V gave up 0 bases and J gave up 4 bases; unmatched junction bases: 3. Looked up from germline, CDR1 is SGHTA and CDR2 is FQGNSA. CDR3 length: 14 amino acids. CDR3 coding DNA: TGTGCCAGCAGCTTAGCCTCGCGGGAGTACGAGCAGTACTTC. It encodes CASSLASREYEQYF. Filled out from reference TRBV7-2 and TRBJ2-7, the complete variable domain reads GAGVSQSPSNKVTEKGKDVELRCDPISGHTALYWYRQSLGQGLEFLIYFQGNSAPDKSGLPSDRFSAERTGGSVSTLTIQRTQQEDSAVYLCASSLASREYEQYFGPGTRLTVT.